The present T cell receptor beta chain was sequenced within a study of shared clonotypes between healthy human individuals. Overall study findings and caveats: Several donors shared around 5% of their naive CD4 clonotypes.

Original methodology: ImmunoSEQ only sent back junction sequences with no quality scores, so filtering was done differently. Assay used: immunoSEQ multiplex PCR; TCRdb lists only in-frame clones, some missing. Clone size and V and J calls were adopted from that table, with D and trimming inferred from the DNA. The sample carries 2 million to 2.5 million clones, 90% to 96% recorded once. With regard to this clone: Antigen specificity is unknown.

Donors were healthy HIV-negative adults without recently reported acute infections or vaccinations. Memory CD4+ cells were the fraction left after CD45RA+ naive selection. The clonotype originates from a man aged 18 to 30 in good health. Source material: naive CD4+ T cells sorted from blood. Subset denoted: CD45RA+ positively selected.

CDR3 region: CASSLTGPGELFF. For the CDR3, the DNA is TGTGCCAGCAGCTTGACAGGGCCCGGGGAGCTGTTTTTT. The chain has TRBV5-4 and TRBJ2-2, with D tentatively TRBD1 (6 bases). CDR1 and CDR2 (germline): SGHNT, YYREEE (reference sequence). Trimming removed 1 base at V and 6 bases at J, with 7 bases between. This CDR3 has 13 residues.